One sample yielded the 15 T cell receptor beta chains listed below, sequenced in a study of blood T cell repertoires in COVID-19. Some clones are missing from TCRdb's copy, which holds only in-frame ones; the method was immunoSEQ multiplex PCR. The sample yields under 300,000 clones, approximately 80% seen once. Specimen: peripheral blood. The origin of the receptors is a woman under 30 with acute or convalescent COVID-19.

This clone was counted a single time. V is TRBV19 and J is TRBJ2-7; possible D gene TRBD2, 6 bases. CDR1 and CDR2 (germline): LNHDA, SQIVND (reference sequence). This CDR3 spans 18 amino acids. V was cut by 3 bases and J by 3 bases, with 24 bases left in between. The CDR3, as DNA: TGTGCCAGTAGTATGGAATCCTCCGGGACTGCAGAACTCTACGAGCAGTACTTC. Translated: CASSMESSGTAELYEQYF.

The CDR3 DNA sequence: TGCAGCGCCCGTCCCGGGACAGGGTCCGGCTACACCTTC. It is translated as CSARPGTGSGYTF. The chain joins TRBV29-1 to TRBJ1-2, with 9 bases matching TRBD1. V lost 7 bases and J lost 8; bases outside the gene matches: 11. The CDR3 is 13 residues long. CDR1 and CDR2 from the germline V gene are SQVTM and ANQGSEA.

The sample holds one count of this clone. The chain joins TRBV25-1 to TRBJ1-2; possibly TRBD1 for D (6 bases). The CDR3 runs to 14 residues. Germline V CDR1 and CDR2: MGHDK, SYGVNS. Trimming stripped 2 bases from V and 8 bases from J, with 15 bases between. The DNA for the CDR3 is TGTGCCAGCAGTGAACCTGGCAGGGGTGGCGGCTACACCTTC. Translation gives CASSEPGRGGGYTF.

The chain recombines TRBV4-3 with TRBJ1-4, with D perhaps TRBD1 (5 bases). CDR1 is LGHNA, CDR2 YSLEER, per germline. V was trimmed by 4 bases and J by 8 bases, leaving 17 bases between them. This CDR3 contains 15 residues. The CDR3 loop is CASSPVFGAGEKLFF. The CDR3, as DNA: TGCGCCAGCAGCCCAGTTTTTGGGGCAGGGGAAAAACTGTTTTTT.

The chain combines TRBV28 with TRBJ1-1, with 9 bases lining up with TRBD1. The J segment lost 3 bases and the V segment lost 5 bases, leaving 13 bases of the junction unmatched. Germline V gene data show CDR1 as MDHEN and CDR2 as SYDVKM. This CDR3 contains 17 residues. CDR3 region: CASSPWGQGRDDTEAFF. CDR3 in DNA: TGTGCCAGCAGTCCCTGGGGACAGGGAAGGGATGACACTGAAGCTTTCTTT. Complete variable domain (other parts from reference TRBV28 and TRBJ1-1): DVKVTQSSRYLVKRTGEKVFLECVQDMDHENMFWYRQDPGLGLRLIYFSYDVKMKEKGDIPEGYSVSREKKERFSLILESASTNQTSMYLCASSPWGQGRDDTEAFFGQGTRLTVV.

The J gene is TRBJ2-4, the V gene TRBV5-1, with 11 bases fitting TRBD2. The CDR3 has 18 amino acids. Unmatched junction bases numbered 8, after V lost 0 bases and J lost 3 bases. Germline CDR1 is SGHRS and CDR2 is YFSETQ. The CDR3 DNA reads TGCGCCAGCAGCTTGGATCCCGGGACTAGCGGTTTCAAAAACATTCAGTACTTC. This codes for CASSLDPGTSGFKNIQYF.

This chain connects TRBV7-8 to TRBJ2-3; 10 bases match TRBD2. J was trimmed by 1 base and V by 2 bases; bases with no gene match: 3. This CDR3 contains 16 residues. Germline V gene sequence: CDR1 SGHVS, CDR2 FQNEAQ. Here the CDR3 reads CASSLLAGGGTDTQYF. CDR3 bases: TGTGCCAGCAGCTTATTAGCGGGAGGAGGCACAGATACGCAGTATTTT.

The chain joins TRBV5-5 to TRBJ2-1, with 8 bases fitting TRBD2. The germline V gene has CDR1 SGHKS and CDR2 YYEKEE (reference sequence). The CDR3 has 15 amino acids. Unmatched junction bases numbered 8, after V lost 1 base and J lost 8 bases. The CDR3 reads CASSLTRTSIHEQFF. CDR3 bases: TGTGCCAGCAGCTTGACCCGGACTAGCATCCATGAGCAGTTCTTC.

This chain uses TRBV2 with TRBJ2-3; 8 bases map to TRBD2. V gave up 1 base and J gave up 6 bases; unmatched junction bases: 6. Germline values: CDR1 SNHLY, CDR2 FYNNEI. This CDR3 comprises 15 residues. Here the CDR3 reads CASSEGSGSLDTQYF. CDR3 bases: TGTGCCAGCAGTGAAGGGAGCGGGAGCTTGGATACGCAGTATTTT. Full variable domain (missing parts from reference TRBV2 and TRBJ2-3): EPEVTQTPSHQVTQMGQEVILRCVPISNHLYFYWYRQILGQKVEFLVSFYNNEISEKSEIFDDQFSVERPDGSNFTLKIRSTKLEDSAMYFCASSEGSGSLDTQYFGPGTRLTVL.

The CDR3 loop reads CASSTTYRGGVEQYF. CDR3 nucleotides: TGTGCCAGCTCAACTACCTACAGGGGGGGGGTCGAGCAGTACTTC. The chain employs TRBV18 and TRBJ2-7; a weak D match, TRBD1 (8 bases). V gave up 5 bases and J gave up 6 bases, with 20 bases separating them. CDR1 is KGHSH and CDR2 is LQKENI in the germline V gene. The CDR3 sequence is 15 residues long.

The V gene is TRBV28, the J gene TRBJ1-5; TRBD1 matches at 10 bases. Germline CDR1 reads MDHEN; CDR2 reads SYDVKM. There are 18 residues in the CDR3. J was trimmed by 4 bases and V by 6 bases; bases with no gene match: 15. CDR3 protein: CASSFLSRGGQGNQPQHF. The CDR3 nucleotides read TGTGCCAGCAGCTTCCTAAGTAGGGGGGGACAGGGGAATCAGCCCCAGCATTTT. Looking up the rest from reference TRBV28 and TRBJ1-5 gives the full variable domain: DVKVTQSSRYLVKRTGEKVFLECVQDMDHENMFWYRQDPGLGLRLIYFSYDVKMKEKGDIPEGYSVSREKKERFSLILESASTNQTSMYLCASSFLSRGGQGNQPQHFGDGTRLSIL.

The chain recombines TRBV9 with TRBJ2-3, with TRBD2 identical over 9 bases. The CDR3 spans 16 residues. Germline assignment: CDR1 SGDLS and CDR2 YYNGEE. The J segment lost 2 bases and the V segment lost 0 bases, leaving 4 bases of the junction unmatched. For the CDR3, the DNA is TGTGCCAGCAGCGTAGGCCTAGCGGGACCCACAGATACGCAGTATTTT. This translates into CASSVGLAGPTDTQYF.

The chain is built from TRBV7-2 and TRBJ2-5, with TRBD1 matching 11 bases. The CDR3 spans 16 residues. V dropped 5 bases and J dropped 5; count of bases not matched to a gene: 10. Germline loops: CDR1 SGHTA, CDR2 FQGNSA. CDR3 coding DNA: TGTGCCAGCAGCCAAGGGAGGACAGGGGGCGGGGAGACCCAGTACTTC. Its translation: CASSQGRTGGGETQYF.

Here the CDR3 DNA reads TGTGCCAGCAGCCCGTGGACAGCCACAGATACGCAGTATTTT. Translated, it gives CASSPWTATDTQYF. The chain carries TRBV5-5 and TRBJ2-3; weak D call: TRBD1 (6 bases). The CDR3 runs to 14 residues. Trimming stripped 4 bases from V and 2 bases from J, with 11 bases between. In germline, CDR1 is SGHKS, CDR2 YYEKEE (reference sequence). Complete variable domain (other parts from reference TRBV5-5 and TRBJ2-3): DAGVTQSPTHLIKTRGQQVTLRCSPISGHKSVSWYQQVLGQGPQFIFQYYEKEERGRGNFPDRFSARQFPNYSSELNVNALLLGDSALYLCASSPWTATDTQYFGPGTRLTVL.

CDR3 protein: CASLPFSSGANVLTF. The DNA of the CDR3 is TGTGCCAGCCTACCTTTTTCCTCTGGGGCCAACGTCCTGACTTTC. The rearrangement uses TRBV27 and TRBJ2-6; D is uncertain. Trimming left V 8 bases short and J 0 bases short, with 11 bases between. The CDR3 is made up of 15 amino acids. The V gene's germline CDR1 is MNHEY and CDR2 SMNVEV (reference sequence).